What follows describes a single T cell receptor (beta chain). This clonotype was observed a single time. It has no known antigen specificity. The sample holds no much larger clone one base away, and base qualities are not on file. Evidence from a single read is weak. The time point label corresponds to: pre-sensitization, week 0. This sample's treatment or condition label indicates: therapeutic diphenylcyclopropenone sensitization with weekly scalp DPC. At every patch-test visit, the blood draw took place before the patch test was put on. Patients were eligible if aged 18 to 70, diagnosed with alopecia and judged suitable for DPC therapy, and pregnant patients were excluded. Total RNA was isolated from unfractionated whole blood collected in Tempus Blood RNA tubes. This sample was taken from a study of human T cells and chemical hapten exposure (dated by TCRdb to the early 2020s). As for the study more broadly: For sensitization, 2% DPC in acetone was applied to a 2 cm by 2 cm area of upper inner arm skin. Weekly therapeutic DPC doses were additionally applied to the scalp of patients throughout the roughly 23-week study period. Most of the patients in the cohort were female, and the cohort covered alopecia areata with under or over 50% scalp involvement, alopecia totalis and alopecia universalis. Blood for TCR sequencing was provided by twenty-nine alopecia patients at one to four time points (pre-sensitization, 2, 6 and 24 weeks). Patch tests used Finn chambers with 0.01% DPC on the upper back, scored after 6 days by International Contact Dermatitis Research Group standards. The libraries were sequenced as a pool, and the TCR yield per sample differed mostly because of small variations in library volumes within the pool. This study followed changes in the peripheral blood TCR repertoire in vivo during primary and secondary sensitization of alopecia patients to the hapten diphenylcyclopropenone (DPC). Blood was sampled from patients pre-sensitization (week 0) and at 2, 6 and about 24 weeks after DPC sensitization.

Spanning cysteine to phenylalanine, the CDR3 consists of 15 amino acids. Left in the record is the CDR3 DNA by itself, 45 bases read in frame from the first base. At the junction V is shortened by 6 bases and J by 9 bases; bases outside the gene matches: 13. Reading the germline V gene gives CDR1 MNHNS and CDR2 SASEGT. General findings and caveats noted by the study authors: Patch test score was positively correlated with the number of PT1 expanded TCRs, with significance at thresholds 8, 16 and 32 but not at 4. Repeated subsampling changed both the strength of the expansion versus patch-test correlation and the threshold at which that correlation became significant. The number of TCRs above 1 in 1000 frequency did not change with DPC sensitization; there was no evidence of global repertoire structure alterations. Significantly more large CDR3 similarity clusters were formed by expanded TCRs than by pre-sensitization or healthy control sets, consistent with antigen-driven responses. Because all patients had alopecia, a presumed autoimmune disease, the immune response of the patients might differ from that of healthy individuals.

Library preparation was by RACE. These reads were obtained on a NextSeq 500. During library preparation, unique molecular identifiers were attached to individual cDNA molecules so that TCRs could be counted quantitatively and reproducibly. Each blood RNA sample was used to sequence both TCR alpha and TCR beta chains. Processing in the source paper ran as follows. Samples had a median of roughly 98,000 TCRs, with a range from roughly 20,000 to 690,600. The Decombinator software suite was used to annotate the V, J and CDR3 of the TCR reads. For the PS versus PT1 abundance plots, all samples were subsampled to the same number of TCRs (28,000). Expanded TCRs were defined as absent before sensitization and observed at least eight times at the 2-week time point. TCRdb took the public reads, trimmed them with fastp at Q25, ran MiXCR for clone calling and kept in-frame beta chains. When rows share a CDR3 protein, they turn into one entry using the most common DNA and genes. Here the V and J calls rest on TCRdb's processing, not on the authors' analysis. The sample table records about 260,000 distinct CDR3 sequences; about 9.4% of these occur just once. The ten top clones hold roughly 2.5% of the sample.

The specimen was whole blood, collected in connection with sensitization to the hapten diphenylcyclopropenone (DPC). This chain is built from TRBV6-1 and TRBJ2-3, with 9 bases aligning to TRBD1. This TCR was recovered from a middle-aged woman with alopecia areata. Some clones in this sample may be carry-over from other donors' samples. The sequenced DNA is TGTGCCAGCAGGAACCCACAGGGGGCAGGGGAGACGCAGTATTTT. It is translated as CASRNPQGAGETQYF.